These 27 T cell receptor beta chains were sequenced from one sample in a study of T cell responses to AZD1222 COVID-19 vaccine. Only in-frame clones appear in the TCRdb table, and some are missing; sequencing was by immunoSEQ multiplex PCR. The profile shows some 120,000 clones, 88% of them singletons. The sample was peripheral blood, taken on day 0 of AZD1222 vaccination. The receptors derive from an adult in good health.

The chain combines TRBV28 with TRBJ1-3; 8 positions agree with TRBD1. The CDR3 is made up of 16 amino acids. Germline CDR1 is MDHEN and CDR2 is SYDVKM. J gave up 4 bases and V 4 bases, and 9 bases lay outside the gene matches. CDR3 protein: CASSSLGQGEGNTIYF. The CDR3, as DNA: TGTGCCAGCAGTTCTCTAGGACAGGGAGAAGGAAACACCATATATTTT.

This clone was observed once. The rearrangement joins TRBV9 to TRBJ1-3, with 7 nucleotides matching TRBD1. V was clipped by 3 bases and J by 2 bases; unmatched bases: 17. CDR1 and CDR2 from the germline V gene are SGDLS and YYNGEE. This CDR3 comprises 19 residues. CDR3 sequence (DNA): TGTGCCAGCAGCGCAGTGGGACAGAACGGAGGAGGCCCTGGAAACACCATATATTTT. Its translation is CASSAVGQNGGGPGNTIYF.

J is TRBJ2-2 and V is TRBV11-2, with D maybe TRBD1 (6 bases). The CDR3 is 16 amino acids. The V gene lost 5 bases and the J gene lost 0 bases, with 13 bases spanning the gap. In germline, CDR1 is SGHAT, CDR2 FQNNGV. DNA of the CDR3: TGTGCCAGCAGCCCCCGACAGGCTGCGAACACCGGGGAGCTGTTTTTT. It specifies CASSPRQAANTGELFF. The full variable domain, completed using reference TRBV11-2 and TRBJ2-2, is EAGVAQSPRYKIIEKRQSVAFWCNPISGHATLYWYQQILGQGPKLLIQFQNNGVVDDSQLPKDRFSAERLKGVDSTLKIQPAKLEDSAVYLCASSPRQAANTGELFFGEGSRLTVL.

J is TRBJ2-7 and V is TRBV7-2; 11 bases map to TRBD2. Trimming at V came to 2 bases and at J to 6 bases, leaving 3 bases not matched to a gene. This CDR3 is built from 14 residues. CDR1 is SGHTA and CDR2 is FQGNSA in the germline V gene. The CDR3 here is CASSLSGLAGEQYF. CDR3 in DNA: TGTGCCAGCAGCTTAAGCGGACTAGCGGGCGAGCAGTACTTC. The complete variable domain, with remaining parts taken from reference TRBV7-2 and TRBJ2-7, reads GAGVSQSPSNKVTEKGKDVELRCDPISGHTALYWYRQSLGQGLEFLIYFQGNSAPDKSGLPSDRFSAERTGGSVSTLTIQRTQQEDSAVYLCASSLSGLAGEQYFGPGTRLTVT.

This sequence joins TRBV15 and TRBJ1-4; no reliable D call. Trimming stripped 5 bases from V and 8 bases from J, with 12 bases between. The CDR3 has 13 amino acids. From germline, CDR1 is LNHNV and CDR2 YYDKDF (reference sequence). The CDR3 reads CATSPRHVEKLFF. CDR3 DNA: TGTGCCACCAGCCCCCGACATGTCGAAAAACTGTTTTTT.

This clone was recorded only once. V is TRBV7-9 and J is TRBJ2-3, with 7 nucleotides matching TRBD1. Germline-derived CDR1 and CDR2 are SEHNR and FQNEAQ (reference sequence). The CDR3 is 15 residues long. V shed 5 bases and J 2 bases; nucleotides not matched to a gene: 7. In DNA form, the CDR3 reads TGTGCCAGCAGCCCCTACACAGGGGTCACAGATACGCAGTATTTT. Its translation: CASSPYTGVTDTQYF. Complete variable domain (other parts from reference TRBV7-9 and TRBJ2-3): DTGVSQNPRHKITKRGQNVTFRCDPISEHNRLYWYRQTLGQGPEFLTYFQNEAQLEKSRLLSDRFSAERPKGSFSTLEIQRTEQGDSAMYLCASSPYTGVTDTQYFGPGTRLTVL.

The genes are TRBV19 and TRBJ1-5, with a tentative D call TRBD1 (6 bases). This CDR3 is 19 amino acids long. V was clipped by 0 bases and J by 2 bases, with 20 bases between them. Germline assignment: CDR1 LNHDA and CDR2 SQIVND (reference sequence). CDR3 protein: CASSIDLWGAFSGNQPQHF. CDR3 sequence (DNA): TGTGCCAGTAGTATAGATCTATGGGGGGCATTTAGCGGCAATCAGCCCCAGCATTTT.

The J gene is TRBJ1-3, the V gene TRBV28; D remains ambiguous. CDR1 MDHEN and CDR2 SYDVKM come from the germline V gene. There are 15 residues in the CDR3. V gave up 4 bases and J gave up 3 bases, with 13 bases separating them. CDR3 sequence reads: CASSSSAGLGNTIYF. The CDR3 DNA sequence: TGTGCCAGCAGTTCCTCAGCGGGTCTTGGAAACACCATATATTTT.

This sequence joins TRBV19 and TRBJ2-2; TRBD1 matches 11 bases. Per the germline V gene, CDR1 is LNHDA and CDR2 is SQIVND (reference sequence). The CDR3 is 15 residues long. Losses at the gene ends were 3 bases for V and 6 bases for J; bases not matched to a gene: 3. The CDR3 loop is CASSMGQGVAGELFF. As DNA, the CDR3 is TGTGCCAGTAGTATGGGACAGGGGGTAGCCGGGGAGCTGTTTTTT.

This rearrangement joins TRBV27 to TRBJ1-2; 8 bases map to TRBD1. The CDR3 runs 14 residues. J was trimmed by 5 bases and V by 5 bases; bases with no gene match: 7. The germline V gene has CDR1 MNHEY and CDR2 SMNVEV (reference sequence). CDR3 in amino acids: CASSAGTGLYGYTF. CDR3 sequence (DNA): TGTGCCAGCAGTGCCGGGACAGGTCTTTATGGCTACACCTTC.

The rearrangement joins TRBV6-5 to TRBJ1-2; 9 positions match TRBD1. J lost 8 bases, V lost 6 bases, and 7 bases had no gene match. The germline V gene has CDR1 MNHEY and CDR2 SVGAGI. The CDR3 spans 13 residues. CDR3: CASSRTGDSGYTF. CDR3 DNA: TGTGCCAGCAGCAGGACAGGGGACAGCGGCTACACCTTC.

J is TRBJ1-5 and V is TRBV6-5, with 12 bases matching TRBD1. This CDR3 has 14 residues. Germline CDR1 is MNHEY and CDR2 is SVGAGI. V lost 8 bases and J lost 11; bases outside the gene matches: 10. The CDR3 nucleotides are TGTGCCAGCCAAGAACGGGACAGGGGGCCGACCCAGCATTTT. Protein sequence: CASQERDRGPTQHF.

The V gene is TRBV5-1, the J gene TRBJ2-5, with D possibly being TRBD1 (5 bases). Trimming removed 0 bases from V and 1 base from J, with 7 bases in between. Germline-derived CDR1 and CDR2 are SGHRS and YFSETQ. The CDR3 is 14 amino acids. The chain's CDR3 is CASSLEGVQETQYF. The CDR3 DNA is TGCGCCAGCAGCTTGGAAGGGGTCCAAGAGACCCAGTACTTC. Looking up the rest from reference TRBV5-1 and TRBJ2-5 gives the full variable domain: KAGVTQTPRYLIKTRGQQVTLSCSPISGHRSVSWYQQTPGQGLQFLFEYFSETQRNKGNFPGRFSGRQFSNSRSEMNVSTLELGDSALYLCASSLEGVQETQYFGPGTRLLVL.

This chain uses TRBV18 with TRBJ1-4; 8 nucleotides match TRBD1. CDR1 is KGHSH, CDR2 LQKENI, per germline. The CDR3 has 16 amino acids. The ends lost 5 bases at V and 4 bases at J; junction bases unmatched: 9. CDR3 loop: CASSSWTGQDNEKLFF. CDR3 nucleotide sequence: TGTGCCAGCTCATCTTGGACAGGGCAGGATAATGAAAAACTGTTTTTT. The variable domain in full, completed from reference TRBV18 and TRBJ1-4, reads NAGVMQNPRHLVRRRGQEARLRCSPMKGHSHVYWYRQLPEEGLKFMVYLQKENIIDESGMPKERFSAEFPKEGPSILRIQQVVRGDSAAYFCASSSWTGQDNEKLFFGSGTQLSVL.

The chain employs TRBV27 and TRBJ2-7; possible D gene TRBD1, 5 bases. V was pared by 5 bases and J by 7 bases, with 21 bases between. Per germline, CDR1 MNHEY and CDR2 SMNVEV (reference sequence). The CDR3 spans 15 residues. CDR3 region: CASSQERMGPVEQYF. CDR3 nucleotide sequence: TGTGCCAGCAGTCAAGAGAGGATGGGGCCGGTTGAGCAGTACTTC.

V and J are TRBV19 and TRBJ1-5; the D gene is possibly TRBD1 (6 bases). Germline assignment: CDR1 LNHDA and CDR2 SQIVND (reference sequence). The CDR3 contains 15 residues. The germline V and J ends were trimmed by 6 bases and 3 bases, with 15 bases remaining between them. The chain's CDR3 is CASRRLQGNNQPQHF. The CDR3 DNA is TGTGCCAGTAGGAGGCTACAGGGAAACAATCAGCCCCAGCATTTT.

With respect to this clone: Other DNA sequences from this sample encode an identical CDR3 as well. V gene TRBV12-3 or TRBV12-4 combines with J gene TRBJ1-1; D not certain. V shed 2 bases and J shed 0 bases, with 4 bases lying between them. CDR3 size: 13 residues. CDR3 nucleotide sequence: TGTGCCAGCAGTTTAACCCTGAACACTGAAGCTTTCTTT. Its translation is CASSLTLNTEAFF.

V and J are TRBV18 and TRBJ2-7; 7 bases line up with TRBD1. The V gene's germline CDR1 is KGHSH and CDR2 LQKENI. The V gene end was trimmed by 5 bases and the J gene end by 3 bases; junction bases not matched to a gene: 7. The length of the CDR3 is 14 residues. The CDR3 nucleotides are TGTGCCAGCTCAGCCGGGACAGAGGACTACGAGCAGTACTTC. Amino acid sequence: CASSAGTEDYEQYF. The full variable domain, with the rest looked up from reference TRBV18 and TRBJ2-7, is NAGVMQNPRHLVRRRGQEARLRCSPMKGHSHVYWYRQLPEEGLKFMVYLQKENIIDESGMPKERFSAEFPKEGPSILRIQQVVRGDSAAYFCASSAGTEDYEQYFGPGTRLTVT.

The chain's CDR3 is CASSEGPYTEAFF. CDR3 in DNA: TGTGCCAGCAGTGAGGGGCCTTACACTGAAGCTTTCTTT. The chain carries TRBV27 and TRBJ1-1; tentatively, D is TRBD1 (5 bases). Trimming took off 5 bases at V and 3 bases at J, with 10 bases between the two ends. Germline V gene data show CDR1 as MNHEY and CDR2 as SMNVEV (reference sequence). CDR3 length equals 13 residues.

This clone came up a few times. This chain uses TRBV7-9 with TRBJ2-7; unclear D gene. The V gene's germline CDR1 is SEHNR and CDR2 FQNEAQ (reference sequence). The CDR3 is 15 amino acids. Trimming cost V 5 bases and J 1 base, with 15 bases left between them. The CDR3 reads CASSRSGTLSYEQYF. The CDR3 DNA follows: TGTGCCAGCAGCCGGAGTGGAACTCTGTCCTACGAGCAGTACTTC.

V is TRBV7-2 and J is TRBJ2-1; tentatively, D is TRBD1 or TRBD2 (5 bases each). CDR1 SGHTA and CDR2 FQGNSA come from the germline V gene. CDR3 length: 10 amino acids. The V end was cut by 5 bases, the J end by 16 bases, with 12 bases between. The CDR3 region has the DNA TGTGCCAGCAGCCGAGGGGCACCTTTCTTC. It is translated as CASSRGAPFF.

In this sample, this clone turned up a few times. V gene TRBV29-1 combines with J gene TRBJ2-5; TRBD1 aligns across 9 bases. The CDR3 consists of 15 residues. V lost 4 bases, J lost 5 bases, and 11 bases stayed unmatched. Germline-derived CDR1 and CDR2 are SQVTM and ANQGSEA. The CDR3 loop reads CSVVRQGVASETQYF. The CDR3 nucleotides are TGCAGCGTTGTCCGACAGGGGGTGGCTTCGGAGACCCAGTACTTC. Combining the CDR3 with reference TRBV29-1 and TRBJ2-5 gives the whole variable domain SAVISQKPSRDICQRGTSLTIQCQVDSQVTMMFWYRQQPGQSLTLIATANQGSEATYESGFVIDKFPISRPNLTFSTLTVSNMSPEDSSIYLCSVVRQGVASETQYFGPGTRLLVL.

This chain joins TRBV7-9 and TRBJ1-5; 9 bases align to TRBD1. V shed 5 bases, J shed 5 bases, and the junction held 7 bases outside the gene matches. The CDR3 has 15 amino acids. The germline V gene encodes CDR1 SEHNR and CDR2 FQNEAQ (reference sequence). The CDR3 DNA follows: TGTGCCAGCAGCCCACAGGGGGCGGGGGATCAGCCCCAGCATTTT. Translating it yields CASSPQGAGDQPQHF.

This rearrangement joins TRBV7-2 to TRBJ1-5, with D perhaps matching TRBD1 (5 bases). V gave up 3 bases and J gave up 7 bases, with 13 bases separating them. The CDR3 totals 14 residues. Germline lookup yields CDR1 SGHTA and CDR2 FQGNSA. The chain's CDR3 is CASSFQGSKQPQHF. The DNA of the CDR3 is TGTGCCAGCAGCTTTCAGGGCTCGAAGCAGCCCCAGCATTTT.

V and J are TRBV6-2 or TRBV6-3 and TRBJ2-3, with 9 nucleotides matching TRBD1. The CDR3 is 16 amino acids. J lost 4 bases, V lost 4 bases, and 9 bases had no gene match. Germline V gene data show CDR1 as MNHEY and CDR2 as SVGEGT. The CDR3 nucleotides are TGTGCCAGCAGTTGGGGGACAGGGAGTGAATCAGATACGCAGTATTTT. Its translation: CASSWGTGSESDTQYF.

The rearrangement uses TRBV7-9 and TRBJ1-1, with no clear D. V lost 5 bases to trimming and J lost 10 bases, with 14 bases between them. Germline V gives CDR1 SEHNR, CDR2 FQNEAQ (reference sequence). The CDR3 sequence is 12 residues long. CDR3 bases: TGTGCCAGCAGCCCAGCGGCGGCGCGAGCTTTCTTT. It is translated as CASSPAAARAFF.

The V call is TRBV2, the J call TRBJ2-2; D is unresolved. The germline V gene encodes CDR1 SNHLY and CDR2 FYNNEI. The CDR3 consists of 14 residues. The V and J ends lost 4 bases and 5 bases respectively, with 11 bases between them. The CDR3 DNA sequence: TGTGCCAGCAGTGGAGGCCTGGGAACCGGGGAGCTGTTTTTT. This encodes CASSGGLGTGELFF.